What follows are 7 T cell receptor beta chains derived from one specimen sequenced in a study of PD-L1 blockade in urothelial cancer. The time point was: pretreatment peripheral blood. Repertoires were generated with immunoSEQ multiplex PCR, while TCRdb's copy carries only in-frame clones and drops some. Counted here are 50,000 or so clones, around 83% occurring once; the ten biggest clones make up over 20%. Sample: PBMCs, taken around atezolizumab (anti-PD-L1) treatment. The receptors were sampled from a man aged 60 to 75 with urothelial cancer.

This clone has a single count. The chain links TRBV5-6 to TRBJ2-7; 10 bases map to TRBD1. CDR1 is SGHDT, CDR2 YYEEEE, per germline. The CDR3 length is 14 residues. V shed 5 bases and J 4 bases; nucleotides not matched to a gene: 6. The CDR3 nucleotides are TGTGCCAGCAGGGAGCGACAGGGGGCATACGAGCAGTACTTC. Its translation is CASRERQGAYEQYF.

This rearrangement joins TRBV28 to TRBJ2-7, with 7 bases aligning to TRBD2. Germline assignment: CDR1 MDHEN and CDR2 SYDVKM. This CDR3 comprises 15 residues. J gave up 0 bases and V 7 bases, and 9 bases lay outside the gene matches. The CDR3 bases are TGTGCCAGCATTACGGGAGGTTCTAGCTCCTACGAGCAGTACTTC. Protein product: CASITGGSSSYEQYF.

The rearrangement uses TRBV10-2 and TRBJ1-5; D gene uncertain. V was pared by 3 bases and J by 11 bases, with 11 bases between. Germline CDR1 is WSHSY and CDR2 is SAAADI. CDR3 length: 12 amino acids. Here the CDR3 DNA reads TGCGCCAGCAGTGATCCAACTACTACCCAGCATTTT. Translating gives CASSDPTTTQHF.

The chain recombines TRBV6-9 with TRBJ1-4; D possibly corresponds to TRBD1 (6 bases). The germline V gene encodes CDR1 MNHGY and CDR2 SVAAGI. The V and J ends lost 5 bases and 6 bases respectively, with 22 bases between them. The CDR3 consists of 17 residues. CDR3 in DNA: TGTGCCAGCAGTCCCCGTGGGTCGGGGGGCGGAGATGAAAAACTGTTTTTT. It codes for CASSPRGSGGGDEKLFF.

A note on this clone: Other nucleotide sequences in the sample specify the same CDR3. V usage is TRBV19 and J usage is TRBJ1-1; D gene ambiguous. The CDR3 extends over 13 amino acids. Germline-derived CDR1 and CDR2 are LNHDA and SQIVND (reference sequence). Trimming took 5 bases from V and 0 from J, leaving 7 bases between them. CDR3 DNA sequence: TGTGCCAGTAGTCCAGACTTGAACACTGAAGCTTTCTTT. Translated: CASSPDLNTEAFF.

Notes on this clone: The germline gene is not matched at one end of the junction; a read error may be the cause. The chain carries TRBV2 and TRBJ1-1; D perhaps matches TRBD1 (5 bases). In germline, CDR1 is SNHLY, CDR2 FYNNEI. This CDR3 has 15 residues. The CDR3 here is CASSEGAGLSTEAFF. The CDR3 nucleotides read TGTGCCAGCAGCGAAGGGGCAGGGTTGAGCACTGAAGCTTTCTTT. Full variable domain (remainder filled in from reference TRBV2 and TRBJ1-1): EPEVTQTPSHQVTQMGQEVILRCVPISNHLYFYWYRQILGQKVEFLVSFYNNEISEKSEIFDDQFSVERPDGSNFTLKIRSTKLEDSAMYFCASSEGAGLSTEAFFGQGTRLTVV.

The chain joins TRBV7-8 to TRBJ1-1; 8 bases map to TRBD1. CDR1 SGHVS and CDR2 FQNEAQ come from the germline V gene. This CDR3 has 15 amino acids. J was trimmed by 4 bases and V by 7 bases; bases with no gene match: 11. CDR3 loop: CASNIRTGLGTEAFF. DNA for the CDR3: TGTGCCAGCAACATAAGGACAGGGTTGGGCACTGAAGCTTTCTTT.